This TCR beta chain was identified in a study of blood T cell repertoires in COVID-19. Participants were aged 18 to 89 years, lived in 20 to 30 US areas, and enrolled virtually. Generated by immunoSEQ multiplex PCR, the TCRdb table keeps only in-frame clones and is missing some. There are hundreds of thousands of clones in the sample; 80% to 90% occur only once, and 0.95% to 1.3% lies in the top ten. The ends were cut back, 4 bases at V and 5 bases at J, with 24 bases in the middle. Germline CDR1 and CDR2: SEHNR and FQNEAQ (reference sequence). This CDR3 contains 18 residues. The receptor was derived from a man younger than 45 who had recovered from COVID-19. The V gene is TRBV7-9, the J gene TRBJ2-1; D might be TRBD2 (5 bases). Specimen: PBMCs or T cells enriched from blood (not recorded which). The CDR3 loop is CASSSPLAGDTKNNEQFF. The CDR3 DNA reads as TGTGCCAGCAGCTCCCCTCTTGCGGGCGACACCAAGAACAATGAGCAGTTCTTC. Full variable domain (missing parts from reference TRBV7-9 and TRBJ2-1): DTGVSQNPRHKITKRGQNVTFRCDPISEHNRLYWYRQTLGQGPEFLTYFQNEAQLEKSRLLSDRFSAERPKGSFSTLEIQRTEQGDSAMYLCASSSPLAGDTKNNEQFFGPGTRLTVL.